This TCR beta chain came from a study of vaccination and CD4 T cells after COVID-19. Study details: Every culture used as a control got a CEFX pool, an HIV-1 Nef pool, or no peptide. General study results and limits: Among reactive clones from convalescent patients, a median about 90% appeared only post-vaccination. Researchers looked at relatively few convalescent patients and had no early post-infection timepoints.

An Oncomine TCR Beta short-read assay was used to sequence the DNA from cultured CD4+ T cells. TCRdb used MiXCR to reprocess the PCR reads, holding one entry per CDR3 protein. Of 15,000 to 20,000 distinct CDR3 sequences in the sample, over 30% are singletons; the top ten hold roughly 8.9%. This clonotype was recorded only once. The antigen remains unidentified. Treatment: roughly ten-day PBMC culture with coronavirus spike peptide pools or control peptides (ViraFEST assay). There are 11 residues in the CDR3. Per the germline V gene, CDR1 is DFQATT and CDR2 is SNEGSKA (reference sequence). Sequenced sample: CD4+ T cells from blood, cultured in vitro. The clonotype was recovered from a human donor who had recovered from COVID-19. The chain couples TRBV20-1 to TRBJ1-4; D unresolved. In DNA, the CDR3 is TGCAGCCTATATAATAGAGAAAAACTGTTTTTT. The encoded protein is CSLYNREKLFF.